Below, one T cell receptor beta chain is given with its context. The CDR3 runs 16 residues. CDR1 is SNHLY and CDR2 is FYNNEI in the germline V gene. Between the trimmed V and J ends, which lost 4 bases and 0 bases, there was a span of 13 bases. This sample stems from a study of blood T cell repertoires in COVID-19. About the study: PBMCs, B-cell-depleted T cells, or T cells provided the cDNA or gDNA that made up the material.

Clones were read by immunoSEQ multiplex PCR, and TCRdb kept only the in-frame ones, dropping some. Of 50,000 to 80,000 clones in the sample, 80% to 90% were seen once. The sample taken for sequencing was peripheral blood. The chain combines TRBV2 with TRBJ2-1, with a weak D call TRBD2 (7 bases). The receptor was isolated from a woman aged 60-75 years with acute or convalescent COVID-19. The CDR3 loop reads CASSAGGLSSYNEQFF. CDR3 DNA: TGTGCCAGCAGTGCGGGGGGCCTGAGCTCCTACAATGAGCAGTTCTTC.